The 16 T cell receptor beta chains below come from one sample, sequenced in a study of molecular identifiers for immune sequencing clone quantification. TCRdb independently ran MiXCR on the PCR reads; one entry per CDR3 protein. The profile covers more than 300,000 distinct CDR3 sequences, with about a fifth appearing a single time and more than 0.8% taken by the ten largest. Sequenced input: naive CD8+ T cells from blood, with Jurkat cell RNA spiked in. Subset in this sample: FACS-sorted CD8+CD4-CCR7+CD45RA+ naive T cells. The receptors derive from a human donor in good health. Some libraries in this study had Jurkat cell RNA spiked in.

The sample holds many counts of this clonotype. CDR3 bases: TGTGCCAGCAGCCCAGTCCAGGGTCCTGAAAAACTGTTTTTT. This sequence encodes CASSPVQGPEKLFF. This sequence joins TRBV7-9 and TRBJ1-4, with D possibly matching TRBD1 (5 bases). The CDR3 runs to 14 residues. Looked up from germline, CDR1 is SEHNR and CDR2 is FQNEAQ (reference sequence). Trimming removed 5 bases from V and 7 bases from J, with 14 bases in between. The full variable domain, rest sourced from reference TRBV7-9 and TRBJ1-4, is DTGVSQNPRHKITKRGQNVTFRCDPISEHNRLYWYRQTLGQGPEFLTYFQNEAQLEKSRLLSDRFSAERPKGSFSTLEIQRTEQGDSAMYLCASSPVQGPEKLFFGSGTQLSVL.

This clonotype showed up many times. V usage is TRBV30 and J usage is TRBJ1-1; 7 bases are a match to TRBD1. After removal of 8 bases from V and 4 bases from J, the junction contained 10 bases not matched to a gene. The V gene's germline CDR1 is GTSNPN and CDR2 SVGIG (reference sequence). This CDR3 has 13 residues. Written as DNA, the CDR3 is TGTGCCGGAGACTCGACAGGGCGCACTGAAGCTTTCTTT. Residues: CAGDSTGRTEAFF.

This clonotype was counted a single time. This sequence may be a read error, since a much larger clone differs from it by one base. Likely a read error: the CDR3 ends without its conserved phenylalanine or tryptophan. The chain carries TRBV7-9 and TRBJ2-1; 11 bases map to TRBD2. This CDR3 is 16 amino acids long. Trimming took 2 bases from V and 8 from J; bases not matched to a gene: 8. Germline loops: CDR1 SEHNR, CDR2 FQNEAQ (reference sequence). CDR3 sequence: CASSLRGVAGGYEQFS. CDR3 in DNA: TGTGCCAGCAGCTTAAGGGGAGTAGCGGGGGGGTATGAGCAGTTCTCC.

The V call is TRBV5-6, the J call TRBJ1-1; no clear D gene. Trimming pared 0 bases from V and 3 bases from J, leaving 18 bases between. Germline CDR1 reads SGHDT; CDR2 reads YYEEEE. There are 17 residues in the CDR3. The DNA for the CDR3 is TGTGCCAGCAGCTTGGCGTTAAGCCTTAACCGGGACACTGAAGCTTTCTTT. It codes for CASSLALSLNRDTEAFF.

There are many counts of this clonotype. CDR3 region: CASSQDRQGAYEQFF. In DNA, the CDR3 is TGCGCCAGCAGCCAAGATCGGCAGGGGGCTTATGAGCAGTTCTTC. This chain connects TRBV4-3 to TRBJ2-1; TRBD1 matches at 8 bases. There are 15 residues in the CDR3. Germline lookup yields CDR1 LGHNA and CDR2 YSLEER. The junction had 6 bases not matched to a gene; V was cut back by 0 bases and J by 8 bases.

This clonotype was seen repeatedly, ten times or more. This chain joins TRBV28 and TRBJ1-5; D is unresolved. This CDR3 region has 14 residues. Germline values: CDR1 MDHEN, CDR2 SYDVKM. V gave up 6 bases and J gave up 3 bases, with 12 bases separating them. The CDR3 coding sequence is TGTGCCAGCAGCCGGGCCCTTGCCAATCAGCCCCAGCATTTT. Translated, it gives CASSRALANQPQHF.

The chain has TRBV4-3 and TRBJ2-1; 11 bases align to TRBD2. The CDR3 is 18 residues long. With V trimmed by 1 base and J by 4 bases, 9 bases remained unmatched. Germline values: CDR1 LGHNA, CDR2 YSLEER. DNA of the CDR3: TGCGCCAGCAGCCAAGGCACTACTAGCGGGGGAGATTACAATGAGCAGTTCTTC. Protein product: CASSQGTTSGGDYNEQFF.

This clonotype was recorded many times. CDR3 protein: CAWSVLANEQFF. The CDR3 DNA reads TGTGCCTGGAGTGTACTAGCCAATGAGCAGTTCTTC. The rearrangement uses TRBV30 and TRBJ2-1; the D gene is possibly TRBD2 (6 bases). The CDR3 loop spans 12 amino acids. CDR1 is GTSNPN and CDR2 is SVGIG in the germline V gene (reference sequence). Trimming stripped 0 bases from V and 6 bases from J, with 6 bases between. The entire variable domain, with the rest obtained from reference TRBV30 and TRBJ2-1, is as follows: SQTIHQWPATLVQPVGSPLSLECTVEGTSNPNLYWYRQAAGRGLQLLFYSVGIGQISSEVPQNLSASRPQDRQFILSSKKLLLSDSGFYLCAWSVLANEQFFGPGTRLTVL.

Concerning this clonotype: A much larger clone differs from this one at a single base, so this may be a read error. V usage is TRBV3-1 and J usage is TRBJ2-7, with a weak D call TRBD2 (7 bases). The germline CDR1 and CDR2 sequences are LGHDT and YNNKEL (reference sequence). This CDR3 region has 16 residues. V was trimmed by 4 bases and J by 2 bases, leaving 18 bases between them. The CDR3 DNA reads TGTGCCAGCAGCCCCGAAGGAAGGGAGGGGGCCTACGAGCAGTACTTC. Protein sequence: CASSPEGREGAYEQYF.

This clonotype was recorded at least ten times. The V gene is TRBV2, the J gene TRBJ2-5; D possibly corresponds to TRBD2 (6 bases). CDR3 length: 14 amino acids. Trimming shortened V by 9 bases and J by 1 base, and 15 bases separated the two germline ends. Germline lookup yields CDR1 SNHLY and CDR2 FYNNEI. CDR3 residues: CASLGDGSQETQYF. For the CDR3, the DNA is TGTGCCAGTCTGGGGGACGGGAGCCAAGAGACCCAGTACTTC.

The chain employs TRBV6-5 and TRBJ2-5; TRBD2 matches 10 bases. The length of the CDR3 is 17 residues. V shed 6 bases, J shed 4 bases, and the junction held 14 bases outside the gene matches. CDR1 is MNHEY, CDR2 SVGAGI, per germline. The CDR3 DNA is TGTGCCAGCAGGCCCGATGCAGCGGGAGGGCTGGTAGAGACCCAGTACTTC. Protein sequence: CASRPDAAGGLVETQYF.

This clonotype was counted ten times or more. V and J are TRBV7-9 and TRBJ1-1; a possible D gene is TRBD1 (6 bases). The germline CDR1 and CDR2 sequences are SEHNR and FQNEAQ (reference sequence). V lost 4 bases to trimming and J lost 1 base, with 13 bases between them. The CDR3 sequence is 15 residues long. The CDR3, as DNA: TGTGCCAGCAGCTCACAGGGAGCCCGGAACACTGAAGCTTTCTTT. It yields the protein CASSSQGARNTEAFF. The full variable domain, its missing parts supplied by reference TRBV7-9 and TRBJ1-1, is DTGVSQNPRHKITKRGQNVTFRCDPISEHNRLYWYRQTLGQGPEFLTYFQNEAQLEKSRLLSDRFSAERPKGSFSTLEIQRTEQGDSAMYLCASSSQGARNTEAFFGQGTRLTVV.

This clonotype was recorded many times. The chain recombines TRBV9 with TRBJ2-2, with a tentative D call TRBD1 (5 bases). Germline values: CDR1 SGDLS, CDR2 YYNGEE. CDR3 size: 12 residues. V was cut by 3 bases and J by 5 bases, with 5 bases left in between. The CDR3 loop is CASSEGTGELFF. The CDR3 DNA reads as TGTGCCAGCAGCGAGGGGACCGGGGAGCTGTTTTTT.

V and J are TRBV13 and TRBJ2-1; 7 bases line up with TRBD1. Unmatched junction bases numbered 12, after V lost 8 bases and J lost 8 bases. CDR3 size: 14 residues. Germline CDR1 reads PRHDT; CDR2 reads FYEKMQ (reference sequence). This chain's CDR3 is CASGAPDREHEQFF. CDR3 in DNA: TGTGCCAGCGGGGCCCCCGACAGGGAGCATGAGCAGTTCTTC.

Many counts were recorded for this clonotype. This chain joins TRBV7-8 and TRBJ1-5; 9 bases align to TRBD1. The germline gives CDR1 SGHVS, CDR2 FQNEAQ. V was pared by 5 bases and J by 4 bases, with 15 bases of the junction left unmatched. The CDR3 consists of 18 residues. CDR3 sequence reads: CASSISYRDREDNQPQHF. CDR3 DNA: TGTGCCAGCAGCATAAGTTACCGGGACAGGGAAGATAATCAGCCCCAGCATTTT. Full variable domain (outside the CDR3, taken from reference TRBV7-8 and TRBJ1-5): GAGVSQSPRYKVAKRGQDVALRCDPISGHVSLFWYQQALGQGPEFLTYFQNEAQLDKSGLPSDRFFAERPEGSVSTLKIQRTQQEDSAVYLCASSISYRDREDNQPQHFGDGTRLSIL.

In its sample, this clonotype was seen many times. The chain employs TRBV29-1 and TRBJ2-2; no reliable D call. The CDR3 is 14 amino acids. V lost 4 bases to trimming and J lost 4 bases, with 13 bases between them. Germline V CDR1 and CDR2: SQVTM, ANQGSEA. CDR3 bases: TGCAGCGTTGTAAGCCCCCTGAGCACCGGGGAGCTGTTTTTT. Translating it yields CSVVSPLSTGELFF.